The 28 T cell receptor beta chains listed next were all sequenced from one sample in a study of response to subunit inactivated influenza vaccine. TCRdb processed the RT-PCR reads anew with MiXCR; each CDR3 protein has one entry. The sample includes around 650,000 distinct CDR3 sequences, more than 15% of them seen just once. Source: PBMCs from blood, taken approximately 13 days after vaccination. These receptors were collected from a man between 45 and 60 years old who received an inactivated influenza vaccine.

This clonotype came up a few times. The chain employs TRBV6-5 and TRBJ1-2; 7 positions agree with TRBD1. V shed 0 bases and J 4 bases; nucleotides not matched to a gene: 11. CDR3 length equals 17 residues. The V gene's germline CDR1 is MNHEY and CDR2 SVGAGI. The chain's CDR3 is CASSYSERTGAGYGYTF. The CDR3 nucleotides read TGTGCCAGCAGTTACTCGGAAAGAACAGGGGCGGGCTATGGCTACACCTTC.

The rearrangement links TRBV7-2 to TRBJ1-4; D is perhaps TRBD1 (6 bases). The CDR3 totals 16 residues. Per germline, CDR1 SGHTA and CDR2 FQGNSA. Trimming shortened V by 5 bases and J by 0 bases, and 13 bases separated the two germline ends. The CDR3 region is CASSRGGGATNEKLFF. Here the CDR3 DNA reads TGTGCCAGCAGCCGAGGGGGAGGCGCAACTAATGAAAAACTGTTTTTT.

This clonotype was counted a few times. The chain has TRBV6-1 and TRBJ1-6; 7 bases align to TRBD1. The CDR3 covers 18 residues. Germline V lookup: CDR1 MNHNS, CDR2 SASEGT. Trimming cost V 3 bases and J 5 bases; bases outside gene matches: 13. CDR3 sequence (DNA): TGTGCCAGCAGTGAGGTTGTTGGGGGGACAGTGAATAATTCACCCCTCCACTTT. Translation gives CASSEVVGGTVNNSPLHF.

In its sample, this clonotype was seen a few times. The chain recombines TRBV20-1 with TRBJ2-1, with D hard to call. Germline V gene lookup returns CDR1 DFQATT and CDR2 SNEGSKA (reference sequence). This CDR3 comprises 16 residues. Trimming took off 2 bases at V and 0 bases at J, with 14 bases between the two ends. CDR3 amino acids: CSARSADELSYNEQFF. CDR3 DNA sequence: TGCAGTGCTAGATCCGCGGATGAGCTCTCCTACAATGAGCAGTTCTTC.

This clonotype was observed a handful of times. V and J are TRBV29-1 and TRBJ2-3; TRBD2 matches 9 bases. The CDR3 covers 14 residues. Germline CDR1 and CDR2: SQVTM and ANQGSEA. The V gene end was trimmed by 4 bases and the J gene end by 5 bases; junction bases not matched to a gene: 7. Here the CDR3 reads CSVVRGGARDTQYF. The CDR3 DNA reads as TGCAGCGTTGTACGCGGGGGGGCCAGAGATACGCAGTATTTT.

This chain connects TRBV30 to TRBJ2-2, with 10 bases matching TRBD1. V dropped 2 bases and J dropped 6; count of bases not matched to a gene: 6. CDR1 and CDR2 (germline): GTSNPN, SVGIG (reference sequence). CDR3 length: 15 residues. The DNA of the CDR3 is TGTGCCTGGAGTCCCGGACAGGGGGTGTCCGGGGAGCTGTTTTTT. It codes for CAWSPGQGVSGELFF. The whole variable domain, remainder taken from reference TRBV30 and TRBJ2-2, is SQTIHQWPATLVQPVGSPLSLECTVEGTSNPNLYWYRQAAGRGLQLLFYSVGIGQISSEVPQNLSASRPQDRQFILSSKKLLLSDSGFYLCAWSPGQGVSGELFFGEGSRLTVL.

This clonotype has at least ten counts. The CDR3 protein is CASSSGTATGELFF. CDR3 bases: TGCGCCAGCAGCTCCGGGACAGCGACCGGGGAGCTGTTTTTT. The genes are TRBV5-1 and TRBJ2-2; 7 positions agree with TRBD1. Germline-derived CDR1 and CDR2 are SGHRS and YFSETQ. V dropped 3 bases and J dropped 5; count of bases not matched to a gene: 4. CDR3 size: 14 residues.

The rearrangement links TRBV7-2 to TRBJ2-3; the D gene is possibly TRBD1 (5 bases). The CDR3 has 14 residues. CDR1 SGHTA and CDR2 FQGNSA come from the germline V gene. Between the trimmed V and J ends, which lost 1 base and 2 bases, there was a span of 7 bases. The chain's CDR3 is CASSLEGITDTQYF. Written as DNA, the CDR3 is TGTGCCAGCAGCTTAGAGGGGATCACAGATACGCAGTATTTT.

V gene TRBV6-5 combines with J gene TRBJ2-1; 10 nucleotides agree with TRBD2. J lost 7 bases, V lost 2 bases, and 8 bases had no gene match. CDR3 size: 16 residues. CDR1 MNHEY and CDR2 SVGAGI come from the germline V gene. In DNA, the CDR3 is TGTGCCAGCAGTTACAGTCTAGCGGGGGCAGAGAATGAGCAGTTCTTC. It yields the protein CASSYSLAGAENEQFF.

This clonotype was counted a few times. V gene TRBV20-1 combines with J gene TRBJ1-5, with D perhaps matching TRBD1 (6 bases). V was shortened by 3 bases and J by 2 bases, with 11 bases between the two germline ends. This CDR3 is built from 14 residues. CDR1 is DFQATT, CDR2 SNEGSKA, per germline (reference sequence). This CDR3 is CSARPPGGNQPQHF. The CDR3 bases are TGCAGTGCTAGGCCCCCAGGGGGCAATCAGCCCCAGCATTTT.

This chain uses TRBV25-1 with TRBJ2-1, with a possible D match to TRBD2 (6 bases). There are 14 residues in the CDR3. The germline V gene encodes CDR1 MGHDK and CDR2 SYGVNS. V was trimmed by 9 bases and J by 0 bases, leaving 12 bases between them. CDR3 region: CASLASSSYNEQFF. CDR3 coding DNA: TGTGCCAGTCTAGCGTCAAGCTCCTACAATGAGCAGTTCTTC.

The chain uses TRBV28 and TRBJ2-5, with D perhaps TRBD2 (6 bases). Germline V gene sequence: CDR1 MDHEN, CDR2 SYDVKM. Trimming removed 0 bases at V and 1 base at J, with 12 bases between. The CDR3 runs 16 residues. The CDR3 spells CASSLWLGLIQETQYF. CDR3 coding DNA: TGTGCCAGCAGTTTATGGTTGGGACTTATCCAAGAGACCCAGTACTTC.

The chain carries TRBV11-1 and TRBJ2-3, with 10 bases matching TRBD1. There are 18 residues in the CDR3. Unmatched junction bases numbered 11, after V lost 1 base and J lost 4 bases. The V gene's germline CDR1 is SGHAT and CDR2 FQDESV (reference sequence). The CDR3 nucleotides read TGTGCCAGCAGCTTAGGGGCCCAGACAGGGGGCTTCCCAGATACGCAGTATTTT. Protein sequence: CASSLGAQTGGFPDTQYF.

V gene TRBV4-3 combines with J gene TRBJ1-1; D is undetermined. Germline V gene data show CDR1 as LGHNA and CDR2 as YSLEER. The CDR3 runs 13 residues. The V end was cut by 0 bases, the J end by 3 bases, with 5 bases between. CDR3 amino acids: CASSQDLYTEAFF. The CDR3 coding sequence is TGCGCCAGCAGCCAAGATCTTTACACTGAAGCTTTCTTT.

The chain links TRBV5-1 to TRBJ2-1; TRBD2 matches 10 bases. V lost 2 bases and J lost 7; bases outside the gene matches: 6. Germline V gene data show CDR1 as SGHRS and CDR2 as YFSETQ. CDR3 length: 15 residues. CDR3 nucleotide sequence: TGCGCCAGCAGCTTTTCTAGCGGGAGAGGTAATGAGCAGTTCTTC. It translates to CASSFSSGRGNEQFF. The entire variable domain, with the rest obtained from reference TRBV5-1 and TRBJ2-1, is as follows: KAGVTQTPRYLIKTRGQQVTLSCSPISGHRSVSWYQQTPGQGLQFLFEYFSETQRNKGNFPGRFSGRQFSNSRSEMNVSTLELGDSALYLCASSFSSGRGNEQFFGPGTRLTVL.

This chain joins TRBV5-1 and TRBJ2-7, with D perhaps TRBD2 (6 bases). V was cut by 0 bases and J by 2 bases, with 12 bases left in between. The germline gives CDR1 SGHRS, CDR2 YFSETQ. This CDR3 comprises 15 residues. The CDR3 here is CASSLAGDAAYEQYF. The CDR3 region has the DNA TGCGCCAGCAGCTTGGCGGGGGACGCAGCCTACGAGCAGTACTTC.

This clonotype was detected only a few times. V gene TRBV6-5 combines with J gene TRBJ2-2, with unresolved D. Trimming pared 4 bases from V and 0 bases from J, leaving 6 bases between. The CDR3 sequence is 14 residues long. CDR1 and CDR2 from the germline V gene are MNHEY and SVGAGI. The CDR3 reads CASSLYSNTGELFF. The CDR3 DNA reads TGTGCCAGCAGTTTGTATTCGAACACCGGGGAGCTGTTTTTT.

This clonotype was counted between two and nine times. V gene TRBV28 combines with J gene TRBJ1-1; D is unresolved. The germline V gene has CDR1 MDHEN and CDR2 SYDVKM. V gave up 7 bases and J gave up 2 bases, with 14 bases separating them. CDR3 length equals 14 residues. Here the CDR3 reads CASTNRAFNTEAFF. The CDR3 DNA sequence: TGTGCCAGCACCAACCGGGCCTTTAACACTGAAGCTTTCTTT. Drawing the rest from reference TRBV28 and TRBJ1-1, the complete variable domain is DVKVTQSSRYLVKRTGEKVFLECVQDMDHENMFWYRQDPGLGLRLIYFSYDVKMKEKGDIPEGYSVSREKKERFSLILESASTNQTSMYLCASTNRAFNTEAFFGQGTRLTVV.

The sample holds a few counts of this clonotype. The chain employs TRBV12-3 or TRBV12-4 and TRBJ2-7; 7 bases are shared with TRBD1. The CDR3 has 15 residues. V dropped 5 bases and J dropped 0; count of bases not matched to a gene: 7. The CDR3 here is CASSPPRDSSYEQYF. In nucleotides, the CDR3 is TGTGCCAGCAGTCCCCCCCGGGACAGCTCCTACGAGCAGTACTTC.

This clonotype was counted a few times. The chain couples TRBV11-2 to TRBJ1-1, with D tentatively TRBD1 (6 bases). V was trimmed by 6 bases and J by 5 bases, leaving 19 bases between them. The CDR3 extends over 15 amino acids. Germline CDR1 SGHAT, CDR2 FQNNGV. This chain's CDR3 is CASSLTSGARTEAFF. CDR3 in DNA: TGTGCCAGCAGTCTAACTTCGGGGGCTCGGACTGAAGCTTTCTTT.

This clonotype was recorded at least ten times. The chain links TRBV4-1 to TRBJ1-1; 7 nucleotides match TRBD1. The V gene's germline CDR1 is MGHRA and CDR2 YSYEKL. The ends lost 1 base at V and 1 base at J; junction bases unmatched: 0. This CDR3 has 14 residues. Written as DNA, the CDR3 is TGCGCCAGCAGCCAAGGACAGGGGAACACTGAAGCTTTCTTT. It yields the protein CASSQGQGNTEAFF.

This sequence joins TRBV30 and TRBJ2-1; 7 bases align to TRBD1. Germline assignment: CDR1 GTSNPN and CDR2 SVGIG (reference sequence). The CDR3 runs to 15 residues. This chain's CDR3 is CARSRGLSSYNEQFF. The CDR3 DNA reads TGTGCACGGAGTAGGGGGCTTAGCTCCTACAATGAGCAGTTCTTC. The whole variable domain, filled in from reference TRBV30 and TRBJ2-1, reads SQTIHQWPATLVQPVGSPLSLECTVEGTSNPNLYWYRQAAGRGLQLLFYSVGIGQISSEVPQNLSASRPQDRQFILSSKKLLLSDSGFYLCARSRGLSSYNEQFFGPGTRLTVL.

J is TRBJ1-6 and V is TRBV6-1; tentative D call: TRBD1 (6 bases). The CDR3 runs 13 residues. V was shortened by 8 bases and J by 8 bases, with 13 bases between the two germline ends. Germline loops: CDR1 MNHNS, CDR2 SASEGT. CDR3 protein: CASREQGDSPLHF. CDR3 coding DNA: TGTGCCAGCCGGGAACAGGGCGATTCACCCCTCCACTTT.

V and J are TRBV3-1 and TRBJ2-1, with 10 bases lining up with TRBD2. The length of the CDR3 is 13 residues. V shed 4 bases, J shed 9 bases, and the junction held 3 bases outside the gene matches. Germline CDR1 LGHDT, CDR2 YNNKEL (reference sequence). CDR3 in amino acids: CASSPGTSVEQFF. The CDR3 DNA sequence: TGTGCCAGCAGCCCTGGGACTAGCGTTGAGCAGTTCTTC.

This clonotype has a count of ten or more. J is TRBJ1-1 and V is TRBV29-1; TRBD1 is a possible D gene (6 bases). This CDR3 is built from 12 residues. CDR1 and CDR2 from the germline V gene are SQVTM and ANQGSEA. The V end was cut by 0 bases, the J end by 10 bases, with 12 bases between. The CDR3 sequence is CSVEDQGQRAFF. CDR3 nucleotides: TGCAGCGTTGAAGATCAGGGGCAACGAGCTTTCTTT.

The rearrangement uses TRBV5-4 and TRBJ2-3; D is possibly TRBD1 (6 bases). CDR1 is SGHNT, CDR2 YYREEE, per germline (reference sequence). There are 15 residues in the CDR3. Trimming left V 4 bases short and J 4 bases short, with 16 bases between. The CDR3 nucleotides are TGTGCCAGCAGCCCAGACAGGTCCGTCCCAGATACGCAGTATTTT. It codes for CASSPDRSVPDTQYF.

This clonotype showed up just a few times. The CDR3 sequence: CSATRNTEAFF. The CDR3 DNA follows: TGCAGTGCTACAAGGAACACTGAAGCTTTCTTT. This sequence joins TRBV20-1 and TRBJ1-1; D gene unclear. V was shortened by 4 bases and J by 1 base, with 4 bases between the two germline ends. This CDR3 region has 11 residues. Per germline, CDR1 DFQATT and CDR2 SNEGSKA (reference sequence).

This chain uses TRBV18 with TRBJ1-1; D gene unclear. The CDR3 covers 13 residues. Germline values: CDR1 KGHSH, CDR2 LQKENI. V dropped 4 bases and J dropped 4 bases, with 10 bases sitting between them. The CDR3 spells CASSLDISTEAFF. CDR3 bases: TGTGCCAGCTCACTAGACATATCCACTGAAGCTTTCTTT.